The present T cell receptor beta chain was sequenced within a study of T cells after yellow fever vaccination. General study results and limits: Peak timing came faster in the weaker secondary response, day 5 versus 15.

The CDR3 length is 16 residues. Trimming took off 6 bases at V and 4 bases at J, with 16 bases between the two ends. 5'RACE template switching added a universal primer site and UMIs to TCR cDNA. MiXCR, applied by TCRdb to the 5' RACE reads, yields one record per CDR3 protein. The repertoire consists of some 560,000 distinct CDR3 sequences, with roughly a sixth occurring once and the leading ten covering around 15%. This clonotype was seen ten or more times. Its cognate antigen is unknown. Sequences were derived from PBMCs, sampled about 5 days after the first yellow fever vaccination. The chain carries TRBV12-3 or TRBV12-4 and TRBJ2-6; unclear D gene. The sequence was collected from a man younger than 35 who received the YFV17D yellow fever vaccine. For the CDR3, the DNA is TGTGCCAGCAGCCAGTGGCAGCGAGAGGGGGCCAACGTCCTGACTTTC. Translation gives CASSQWQREGANVLTF.